The present T cell receptor (beta chain) was sequenced within a study of CD8 T cells in Susac syndrome (dated by TCRdb to between 2018 and 2021). About the full investigation: Repertoire sequencing was used to test whether CD8+ T cell activation and differentiation in Susac syndrome was antigen driven. CD8+ T cell repertoire clonality was compared between 12 healthy donors, some 14 Susac syndrome patients and approximately 15 multiple sclerosis patients.

CDR1 and CDR2 are read off the germline V gene as SNHLY and FYNNEI. V and J are trimmed by 8 bases and 2 bases, and the gene matches miss 5 bases of the junction. Counted from cysteine to phenylalanine, this CDR3 has 14 amino acids. Only the CDR3 portion is preserved as DNA: 42 bases, with reading frame beginning at the first base. In regard to this clonotype: Its antigen specificity is not known. Within one base of it there is no much larger clone, and no base qualities were kept.

Peripheral blood CD8+ and CD4+ T cells from healthy donors, Susac syndrome patients and multiple sclerosis patients were profiled using high-throughput TCR beta sequencing. Multiple sclerosis controls were treatment-naive patients with stable or active relapsing-remitting disease fulfilling revised McDonald criteria. CD8+ TEMRA cells were enriched by FACS, while bulk CD8+ and CD4+ T cells were purified by magnetic negative isolation. Blood was drawn into EDTA tubes, processed within 24 hours, and PBMCs were isolated by density gradient centrifugation. PBMCs intended for TCR sequencing were frozen in liquid nitrogen and were later thawed in a 37 degrees C water bath. The sorted or isolated CD4+, CD8+ and CD8+ TEMRA cells reached a purity of at least 90%. Overall study results and their limits: The TCR sequencing and HLA analysis was acknowledged to have included a relatively small number of individuals.

RNA was extracted using the RNeasy kit, and roughly 0.5 to 1 ug of the RNA was reverse transcribed with random hexamers. The immunoSEQ multiplex PCR assay, which covers 54 Vbeta and 13 Jbeta segments, was used to amplify TCR beta CDR3 regions. Bias from PCR amplification was corrected by using a synthetic template baseline for primer optimization and for computational correction. Concerning the study's data processing: Reads were assigned to V, D and J genes according to IMGT and analyzed in immunoSEQ Analyzer, with only productive sequences retained. To calculate clonality, Shannon entropy was normalized by log2 of the number of productive unique sequences and then subtracted from one. For each patient and control, public and private clones were evaluated among the 100 most prevalent clones. Clones were defined as Susac-specific if absent from the healthy and MS cohorts, from 1052 published viral clones and from other ImmuneACCESS disease sequences. TCRdb reworked the public reads: Q25 trimming with fastp, MiXCR clone assembly, productive beta chains retained. Every distinct CDR3 protein forms one entry, paired with its most common genes and DNA. The V and J calls were not made by the authors but by TCRdb's processing. The sample has more than 100,000 distinct CDR3 sequences on record, roughly 76% of them singletons. The top ten clonotypes cover 0.5% to 0.65% of the sample.

The clonotype was recovered from a human donor with multiple sclerosis. The sequence links TRBV2 to TRBJ2-3, with TRBD2 identical over 9 junction bases. The source material was CD8+ T cells from PBMCs. The DNA reads TGTGCCAGCGGACTAGCGAGATTCACAGATACGCAGTATTTT. It translates to CASGLARFTDTQYF. Full variable domain (CDR3 extended with the reference TRBV2 and TRBJ2-3 proteins): EPEVTQTPSHQVTQMGQEVILRCVPISNHLYFYWYRQILGQKVEFLVSFYNNEISEKSEIFDDQFSVERPDGSNFTLKIRSTKLEDSAMYFCASGLARFTDTQYFGPGTRLTVL.